This TCR beta chain was identified during a study of control samples from healthy donors and cancer patients. Repertoires were generated with immunoSEQ multiplex PCR, while TCRdb's copy carries only in-frame clones and drops some. The table includes approximately 97,000 clones, approximately 92% detected once. Turning to this clone: The germline gene is not matched at one end of the junction; a read error may be the cause.

This TCR came from a human donor in good health. The donor label of this sample is uncertain. Material for sequencing was blood.

CDR3 sequence (DNA): TGTGCCAGCAGTTCTCGACAGGTGTACGGGCAGTACTTC. Translating it yields CASSSRQVYGQYF. J is TRBJ2-7 and V is TRBV12-3 or TRBV12-4, with D perhaps TRBD1 (6 bases). The CDR3 sequence is 13 residues long.